This T cell receptor (beta chain) was identified during a study of shared clonotypes between healthy human individuals. Study-level results: Around 5.4% of naive CD4 clonotypes were common to several donors. Clonotype sharing across donors was expected to vary with sequencing depth.

On this clone: Its antigen is as yet unknown. Distinct nucleotide sequences in the sample also encode this CDR3.

V lost 8 bases, J lost 2 bases, and 14 bases lay in between. The CDR3 sequence is 14 residues long. Germline lookup yields CDR1 SNHLY and CDR2 FYNNEI. Each subset's genomic DNA was split evenly across several immunoSEQ plates. Profiled with immunoSEQ multiplex PCR; TCRdb holds only in-frame clones, not every one. The sample lists 550,000 to 700,000 clones, more than 70% seen once, with around 2% in the top ten. The TCR sequence derives from a woman aged 25 to 39 in good health. Sequences were obtained from memory CD4+ T cells sorted from blood. Subset here: CD45RA-negative fraction. The gene calls are TRBV2 and TRBJ2-3; D may match TRBD1 or TRBD2 (5 bases each). In DNA form, the CDR3 reads TGTGCCAGCCGAGCACAGGAGGACACAGATACGCAGTATTTT. Its translation is CASRAQEDTDTQYF.